One and the same sample provided the 5 T cell receptor beta chains below, sequenced in a study of spatial heterogeneity in lung cancer. Described time point: sample taken at primary tumor resection. Study outcomes and limitations: The number of expanded tumor alpha and beta chains correlated with mutation number.

TCRdb itself ran the 5' RACE reads through MiXCR, one entry per CDR3 protein. The profile shows around 9,300 distinct CDR3 sequences, around 5.1% of them singletons. These TCRs' antigens remain unknown. Here the sequenced sample was lung tumor tissue, taken at surgery. These receptors came from a female donor with early-stage non-small cell lung cancer.

This clonotype came up many times. The V call is TRBV27, the J call TRBJ2-7; 7 positions agree with TRBD2. Germline CDR1 MNHEY, CDR2 SMNVEV (reference sequence). The CDR3 runs to 13 residues. V was pared by 7 bases and J by 6 bases, with 9 bases of the junction left unmatched. The CDR3: CASTFTGGFEQYF. CDR3 sequence (DNA): TGTGCCAGCACATTCACGGGAGGATTCGAGCAGTACTTC.

This clonotype was detected many times. The chain uses TRBV14 and TRBJ2-1, with D hard to call. V lost 4 bases, J lost 6 bases, and 7 bases lay in between. The CDR3 spans 12 residues. CDR1 and CDR2 (germline): SGHDN, FVKESK. The CDR3 region has the DNA TGTGCCAGCAGCCCCACCTTCAATGAGCAGTTCTTC. Amino acid sequence: CASSPTFNEQFF.

At least ten counts were recorded for this clonotype. The chain joins TRBV3-1 to TRBJ2-1; D remains ambiguous. Germline V lookup: CDR1 LGHDT, CDR2 YNNKEL (reference sequence). The CDR3 extends over 12 amino acids. With 4 bases removed from V and 3 bases from J, the gap between germline ends came to 4 bases. CDR3 amino acids: CASSLSYNEQFF. The CDR3, as DNA: TGTGCCAGCAGCCTCAGCTACAATGAGCAGTTCTTC.

This clonotype has a count of ten or more. J is TRBJ2-7 and V is TRBV4-3, with D possibly being TRBD1 (6 bases). Trimming shortened V by 1 base and J by 0 bases, and 10 bases separated the two germline ends. CDR1 and CDR2 (germline): LGHNA, YSLEER. This CDR3 comprises 15 residues. As DNA, the CDR3 is TGCGCCAGCAGCCAAGTTACAGGGAGCTCCTACGAGCAGTACTTC. The encoded protein is CASSQVTGSSYEQYF.

This clonotype was seen just once. This chain links TRBV12-3 or TRBV12-4 with TRBJ1-1; the D gene is possibly TRBD1 (5 bases). The CDR3 runs to 14 residues. The ends were cut back, 6 bases at V and 5 bases at J, with 16 bases in the middle. CDR3 in DNA: TGTGCCAGCAGATCGACGGGACGGCGGACTGAAGCTTTCTTT. Its translation: CASRSTGRRTEAFF.